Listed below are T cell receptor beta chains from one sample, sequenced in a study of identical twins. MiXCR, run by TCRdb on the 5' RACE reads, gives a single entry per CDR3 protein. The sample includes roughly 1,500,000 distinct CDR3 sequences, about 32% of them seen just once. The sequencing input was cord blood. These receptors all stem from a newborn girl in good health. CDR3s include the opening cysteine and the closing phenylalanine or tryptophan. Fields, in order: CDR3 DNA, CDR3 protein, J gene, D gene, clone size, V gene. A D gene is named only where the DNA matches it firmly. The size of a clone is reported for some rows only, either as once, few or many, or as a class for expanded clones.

DNA: TGTGCCAGCAGCTTACTTGGGACAGGGAAAGAGACCCAGTACTTC
CDR3: CASSLLGTGKETQYF
J: TRBJ2-5
D: TRBD1
size: few
V: TRBV11-2

DNA: TGTGCCAGCAGTGGGGACTTAGGGCCCTACGAGCAGTACTTC
CDR3: CASSGDLGPYEQYF
J: TRBJ2-7
D: -
size: few
V: TRBV6-1

DNA: TGTGCCAGCAGCTTAGTAGTCTACACAGATACGCAGTATTTT
CDR3: CASSLVVYTDTQYF
J: TRBJ2-3
D: -
size: many
V: TRBV7-2

DNA: TGTGCCAGCAGTTTAGGCCGTTCGGCTAGCGGGAGCCGCTCCACAGATACGCAGTATTTT
CDR3: CASSLGRSASGSRSTDTQYF
J: TRBJ2-3
D: TRBD2
size: -
V: TRBV12-3/TRBV12-4

DNA: TGTGCCAGCAGCGTAGAGGCTAGCGCCTACAATGAGCAGTTCTTC
CDR3: CASSVEASAYNEQFF
J: TRBJ2-1
D: -
size: few
V: TRBV9

DNA: TGTGCCAGCAGCTTAGCGGTAACAGGGGGCAATGGCTACACCTTC
CDR3: CASSLAVTGGNGYTF
J: TRBJ1-2
D: TRBD1
size: few
V: TRBV7-2

DNA: TGTGCCAGCAGTGAGACTAGCGGATACGAGCAGTACTTC
CDR3: CASSETSGYEQYF
J: TRBJ2-7
D: TRBD2
size: -
V: TRBV6-1

DNA: TGTGCCAGCAGAACTAGCGGGAGTAAGGTCAATGAGCAGTACTTC
CDR3: CASRTSGSKVNEQYF
J: TRBJ2-5
D: TRBD2
size: -
V: TRBV12-3/TRBV12-4

DNA: TGTGCTAGCAGCGGCCGACTAGTTGGTTACAATGAGCAGTTCTTC
CDR3: CASSGRLVGYNEQFF
J: TRBJ2-1
D: -
size: -
V: TRBV7-7

DNA: TGCAGCGTTGGGCCGACAGCCAACTATGGCTACACCTTC
CDR3: CSVGPTANYGYTF
J: TRBJ1-2
D: -
size: -
V: TRBV29-1

DNA: TGTGCCAGCAGCCGTTCGGCAAGCATGAACACTGAAGCTTTCTTT
CDR3: CASSRSASMNTEAFF
J: TRBJ1-1
D: -
size: -
V: TRBV7-2

DNA: TGTGCCACCAGTGGGAAGGACCCCGGGGAGCTGTTTTTT
CDR3: CATSGKDPGELFF
J: TRBJ2-2
D: -
size: -
V: TRBV24-1

DNA: TGTGCCAACAGCCAAGATCCCCTGACTAGCGCCACAGATACGCAGTATTTT
CDR3: CANSQDPLTSATDTQYF
J: TRBJ2-3
D: TRBD2
size: few
V: TRBV3-1

DNA: TGCAGTGCTAGTGTAGGGGGCGACAAAAACATTCAGTACTTC
CDR3: CSASVGGDKNIQYF
J: TRBJ2-4
D: TRBD1
size: few
V: TRBV20-1

DNA: TGTGCCAGCAGTGTGGGGCGGTCCACAGATACGCAGTATTTT
CDR3: CASSVGRSTDTQYF
J: TRBJ2-3
D: -
size: many
V: TRBV6-1

DNA: TGCAGTGCTAGAGATCTACTAGCGGGAGGCCACAATGAGCAGTTCTTC
CDR3: CSARDLLAGGHNEQFF
J: TRBJ2-1
D: TRBD2
size: -
V: TRBV20-1

DNA: TGTGCCAGCAGTTTTGAGTTGCGTGGAGATACGCAGTATTTT
CDR3: CASSFELRGDTQYF
J: TRBJ2-3
D: -
size: -
V: TRBV28

DNA: TGTGCCAGCAGCTTACCGAGCCAAGGACAGTACTCCTATAATTCACCCCTCCACTTT
CDR3: CASSLPSQGQYSYNSPLHF
J: TRBJ1-6
D: -
size: -
V: TRBV7-9

DNA: TGTGCCAGCAGTACCCGGACCGCTTATAATTCACCCCTCCACTTT
CDR3: CASSTRTAYNSPLHF
J: TRBJ1-6
D: -
size: -
V: TRBV6-1

DNA: TGTGCCAGCAGTGGCCCAGTTTATAGCAATCAGCCCCAGCATTTT
CDR3: CASSGPVYSNQPQHF
J: TRBJ1-5
D: -
size: -
V: TRBV2

DNA: TGTGCCAGCAGCCAGGGACTAGCGGGAACAGCCAAAAACATTCAGTACTTC
CDR3: CASSQGLAGTAKNIQYF
J: TRBJ2-4
D: TRBD2
size: few
V: TRBV14

DNA: TGTGCCAGCAGTGGGACTAGCGCGAATGAGCAGTACTTC
CDR3: CASSGTSANEQYF
J: TRBJ2-5
D: TRBD2
size: few
V: TRBV28

DNA: TGCAGCGTTGAAGAAGGAGGATACGAGCAGTACTTC
CDR3: CSVEEGGYEQYF
J: TRBJ2-7
D: -
size: many
V: TRBV29-1

DNA: TGTGCCAGCAGTCGACTAGCGGATGACAATGAGCAGTTCTTC
CDR3: CASSRLADDNEQFF
J: TRBJ2-1
D: TRBD2
size: -
V: TRBV12-3/TRBV12-4

DNA: TGTGCCAGCAGCTTAGTTTACAGTCCCTCAGGGGAGGCGCAGTATTTT
CDR3: CASSLVYSPSGEAQYF
J: TRBJ2-3
D: -
size: few
V: TRBV7-8

DNA: TGTGCCATCAAAGGAAGGGTTTTTTGTATAGCAATCAGCCCCAGATGGCCCCAGCATTTT
CDR3: CAIKGRVFCIAISPRWPQHF
J: TRBJ1-5
D: -
size: -
V: TRBV10-3

DNA: TGTGCCAGCAGCCTAGTGGACGGAGATACGCAGTATTTT
CDR3: CASSLVDGDTQYF
J: TRBJ2-3
D: -
size: few
V: TRBV5-6

DNA: TGTGCCACCAGTGATTCCGGGACTAGCGGGGGCCTCTTCAATGAGCAGTTCTTC
CDR3: CATSDSGTSGGLFNEQFF
J: TRBJ2-1
D: TRBD2
size: -
V: TRBV24-1

DNA: TGTGCCACCAGCATGTCGATTAGCGGACTGAACCACAATGAGCAGTTCTTC
CDR3: CATSMSISGLNHNEQFF
J: TRBJ2-1
D: -
size: -
V: TRBV15

DNA: TGCAGTGCTAGAGATACTGGCCGCTTTCCCTACGAGCAGTACTTC
CDR3: CSARDTGRFPYEQYF
J: TRBJ2-7
D: -
size: -
V: TRBV20-1

DNA: TGTGCCAGCAGTCCAACAGGGGGCGGCCAGCCCCAGCATTTT
CDR3: CASSPTGGGQPQHF
J: TRBJ1-5
D: TRBD1
size: many
V: TRBV25-1

DNA: TGTGCCAGCAGCCAAATGGGACAGGGTTCAGATACGCAGTATTTT
CDR3: CASSQMGQGSDTQYF
J: TRBJ2-3
D: TRBD1
size: few
V: TRBV3-1

DNA: TGCGCCAGCAGCTTGGATCAGATGGGACAGGGGGCTGGCTACACCTTC
CDR3: CASSLDQMGQGAGYTF
J: TRBJ1-2
D: TRBD1
size: -
V: TRBV5-1

DNA: TGTGCCACCAGTGATCCCGGGTACACCGGGGAGCTGTTTTTT
CDR3: CATSDPGYTGELFF
J: TRBJ2-2
D: -
size: few
V: TRBV24-1

DNA: TGTGCCAGCAGCCAAGGAGTGACAGGGGAGATGAAAAAACTGTTTTTT
CDR3: CASSQGVTGEMKKLFF
J: TRBJ1-4
D: TRBD1
size: few
V: TRBV3-1

DNA: TGTGCCAGCAGCTTCCGGGACAGGGACATCTATGGCTACACCTTC
CDR3: CASSFRDRDIYGYTF
J: TRBJ1-2
D: TRBD1
size: -
V: TRBV28

DNA: TGTGCCAGCAGCTTGGAGACTAGCGGGGCTCGATTCTACAATGAGCAGTTCTTC
CDR3: CASSLETSGARFYNEQFF
J: TRBJ2-1
D: TRBD2
size: -
V: TRBV5-6

DNA: TGCGCCACTAGGCGGGGGGACGGTGAAAAACTGTTTTTT
CDR3: CATRRGDGEKLFF
J: TRBJ1-4
D: -
size: few
V: TRBV5-1

DNA: TGCAGTGCTAGAGATCGCAAGGGAGCATCTGGGGCCAACGTCCTGACTTTC
CDR3: CSARDRKGASGANVLTF
J: TRBJ2-6
D: -
size: few
V: TRBV20-1

DNA: TGTGCCAGCAGCTTAGCAGTGGGTACCGGGGAGCTGTTTTTT
CDR3: CASSLAVGTGELFF
J: TRBJ2-2
D: -
size: -
V: TRBV7-9

DNA: TGCAGTGCTCTTATATCTCCGGGACACCCGAACCCATCGAACACCGGGGAGCTGTTTTTT
CDR3: CSALISPGHPNPSNTGELFF
J: TRBJ2-2
D: -
size: -
V: TRBV20-1

DNA: TGTGCCAGCAGTTGGGGGGATCAGCCCCAGTACTTC
CDR3: CASSWGDQPQYF
J: TRBJ2-5
D: -
size: -
V: TRBV12-3/TRBV12-4

DNA: TGTGCCACCAGTGACTCCGACAGGGAAGAGACCCAGTACTTC
CDR3: CATSDSDREETQYF
J: TRBJ2-5
D: TRBD1
size: few
V: TRBV24-1

DNA: TGCGCCAGCAGCCAAGATGGGGTCAAAGAGAACACTGAAGCTTTCTTT
CDR3: CASSQDGVKENTEAFF
J: TRBJ1-1
D: -
size: few
V: TRBV4-1

DNA: TGCGCCAGCAGCCAAGGGATGGCGAGCGAGCAGTACTTC
CDR3: CASSQGMASEQYF
J: TRBJ2-7
D: -
size: -
V: TRBV4-1

DNA: TGCAGCGGGCTGACAGGGTACACCTACAATGAGCAGTTCTTC
CDR3: CSGLTGYTYNEQFF
J: TRBJ2-1
D: TRBD1
size: -
V: TRBV29-1

DNA: TGTGCCAGCAGTAAAAGCGGGGTGCCTAGCACAGATACGCAGTATTTT
CDR3: CASSKSGVPSTDTQYF
J: TRBJ2-3
D: TRBD2
size: -
V: TRBV6-1

DNA: TGTGCCATCAGTGAGAGGGCCAAATCCTACGAGCAGTACTTC
CDR3: CAISERAKSYEQYF
J: TRBJ2-7
D: -
size: -
V: TRBV10-3

DNA: TGTGCCGGCAGACCGGGACAGGGTTTCTACGAGCAGTACTTC
CDR3: CAGRPGQGFYEQYF
J: TRBJ2-7
D: TRBD1
size: -
V: TRBV12-3/TRBV12-4

DNA: TGCGCCAGCAGCTTGCGTTCGTTAGCGGGGGGGCCATACATTCAGTACTTC
CDR3: CASSLRSLAGGPYIQYF
J: TRBJ2-4
D: TRBD2
size: -
V: TRBV5-1

DNA: TGCAGTGCTAGTTGGCCACAGGGTAGCTACACCTTC
CDR3: CSASWPQGSYTF
J: TRBJ1-2
D: -
size: once
V: TRBV20-1

DNA: TGCGCCAGCAGCTTTCTAGGGGGTGGATACAATGAGCAGTTCTTC
CDR3: CASSFLGGGYNEQFF
J: TRBJ2-1
D: -
size: -
V: TRBV5-1

DNA: TGCAGCGCGTCAGGGAACTCTGGAAACACCATATATTTT
CDR3: CSASGNSGNTIYF
J: TRBJ1-3
D: -
size: -
V: TRBV29-1